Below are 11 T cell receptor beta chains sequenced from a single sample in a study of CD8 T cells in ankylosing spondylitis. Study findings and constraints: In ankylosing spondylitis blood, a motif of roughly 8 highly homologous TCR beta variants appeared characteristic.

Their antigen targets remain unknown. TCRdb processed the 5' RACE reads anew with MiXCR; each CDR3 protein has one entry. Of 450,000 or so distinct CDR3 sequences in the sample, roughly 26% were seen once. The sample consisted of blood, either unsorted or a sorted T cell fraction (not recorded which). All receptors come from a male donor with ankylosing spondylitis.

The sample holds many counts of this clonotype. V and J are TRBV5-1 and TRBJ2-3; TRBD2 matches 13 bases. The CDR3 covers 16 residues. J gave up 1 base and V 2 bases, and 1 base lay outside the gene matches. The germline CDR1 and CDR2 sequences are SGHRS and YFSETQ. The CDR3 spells CASSFGLAGGTDTQYF. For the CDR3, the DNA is TGCGCCAGCAGCTTCGGACTAGCGGGGGGCACAGATACGCAGTATTTT.

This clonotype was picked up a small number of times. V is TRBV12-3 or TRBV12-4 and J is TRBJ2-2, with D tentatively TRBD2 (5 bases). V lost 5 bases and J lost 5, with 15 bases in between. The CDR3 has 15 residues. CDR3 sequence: CASSPSGYGTGELFF. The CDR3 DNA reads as TGTGCCAGCAGTCCGAGCGGTTATGGGACCGGGGAGCTGTTTTTT.

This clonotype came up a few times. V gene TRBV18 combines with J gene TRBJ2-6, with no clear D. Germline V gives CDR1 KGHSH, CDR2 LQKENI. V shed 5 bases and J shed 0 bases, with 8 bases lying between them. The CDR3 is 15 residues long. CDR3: CASSALSSGANVLTF. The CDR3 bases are TGTGCCAGCTCAGCGTTGAGCTCTGGGGCCAACGTCCTGACTTTC.

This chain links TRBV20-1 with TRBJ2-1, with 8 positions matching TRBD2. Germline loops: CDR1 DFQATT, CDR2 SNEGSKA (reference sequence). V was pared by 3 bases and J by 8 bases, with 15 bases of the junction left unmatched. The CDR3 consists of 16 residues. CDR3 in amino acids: CSASVQAGRAMDEQFF. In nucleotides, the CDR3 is TGCAGTGCTAGCGTACAAGCCGGGAGGGCCATGGATGAGCAGTTCTTC.

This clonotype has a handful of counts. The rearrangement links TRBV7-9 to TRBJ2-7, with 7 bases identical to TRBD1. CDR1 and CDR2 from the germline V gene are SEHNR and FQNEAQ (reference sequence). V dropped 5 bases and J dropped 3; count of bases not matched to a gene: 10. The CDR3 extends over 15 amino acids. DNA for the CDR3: TGTGCCAGCAGCCTGACAGGGTTAGTAAGCTACGAGCAGTACTTC. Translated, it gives CASSLTGLVSYEQYF.

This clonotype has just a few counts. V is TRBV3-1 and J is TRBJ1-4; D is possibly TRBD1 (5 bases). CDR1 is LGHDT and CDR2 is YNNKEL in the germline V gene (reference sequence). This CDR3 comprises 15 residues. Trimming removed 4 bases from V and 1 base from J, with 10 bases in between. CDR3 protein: CASSLQGVTNEKLFF. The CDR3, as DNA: TGTGCCAGCAGCCTTCAGGGCGTAACTAATGAAAAACTGTTTTTT.

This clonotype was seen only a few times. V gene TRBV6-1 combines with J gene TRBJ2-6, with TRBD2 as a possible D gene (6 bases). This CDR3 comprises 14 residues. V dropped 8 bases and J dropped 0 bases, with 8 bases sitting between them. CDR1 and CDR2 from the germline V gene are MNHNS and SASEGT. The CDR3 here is CASRRASGANVLTF. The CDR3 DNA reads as TGTGCCAGCCGGAGGGCCTCTGGGGCCAACGTCCTGACTTTC.

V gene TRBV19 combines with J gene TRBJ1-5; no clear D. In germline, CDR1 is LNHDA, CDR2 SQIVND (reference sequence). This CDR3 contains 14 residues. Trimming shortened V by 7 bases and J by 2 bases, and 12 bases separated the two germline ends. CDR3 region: CASKTTGRNQPQHF. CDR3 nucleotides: TGTGCCAGTAAAACGACTGGGCGCAATCAGCCCCAGCATTTT.

The DNA for the CDR3 is TGTGCCAGCAGTTTAGAGGCTAGCGGGAGCCCCACCTACAATGAGCAGTTCTTC. This gives the protein CASSLEASGSPTYNEQFF. This chain links TRBV12-3 or TRBV12-4 with TRBJ2-1; 10 nucleotides align to TRBD2. The length of the CDR3 is 18 residues. After removal of 1 base from V and 2 bases from J, the junction contained 8 bases not matched to a gene.

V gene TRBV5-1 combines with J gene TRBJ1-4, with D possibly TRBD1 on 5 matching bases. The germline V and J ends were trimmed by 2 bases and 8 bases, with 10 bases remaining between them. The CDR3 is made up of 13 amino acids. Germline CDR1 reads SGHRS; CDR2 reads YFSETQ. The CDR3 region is CASSLGTDEKLFF. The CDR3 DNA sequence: TGCGCCAGCAGCTTAGGGACGGACGAAAAACTGTTTTTT.

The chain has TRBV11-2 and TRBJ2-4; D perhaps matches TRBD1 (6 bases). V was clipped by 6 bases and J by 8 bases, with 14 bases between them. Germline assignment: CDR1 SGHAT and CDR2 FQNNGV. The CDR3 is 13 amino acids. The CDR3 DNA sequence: TGTGCCAGCAGGGACAGCCAAGTCTACATTCAGTACTTC. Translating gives CASRDSQVYIQYF. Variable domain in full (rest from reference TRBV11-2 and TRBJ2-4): EAGVAQSPRYKIIEKRQSVAFWCNPISGHATLYWYQQILGQGPKLLIQFQNNGVVDDSQLPKDRFSAERLKGVDSTLKIQPAKLEDSAVYLCASRDSQVYIQYFGAGTRLSVL.